The rows below give T cell receptor beta chains drawn from one sample of a study of spatial heterogeneity in lung cancer. A single record per CDR3 protein comes from TCRdb applying MiXCR to the 5' RACE reads. Of roughly 120,000 distinct CDR3 sequences listed, 9.5% to 15% are singletons. Source: PBMCs, taken at follow-up. These receptors were obtained from a male donor with early-stage non-small cell lung cancer. Each CDR3 is given without its conserved first and last residue. A D gene is named only where the DNA matches it firmly. Size is omitted from some rows. Given values are once, few, many or a class for expanded clones.

V gene: TRBV11-2; clone size: -; J gene: TRBJ2-1; D gene: -; CDR3 protein: ASSLVGTDYNEQF
V gene: TRBV6-5; clone size: -; J gene: TRBJ1-1; D gene: -; CDR3 protein: ASSLASRGNTEAF
V gene: TRBV7-6; clone size: -; J gene: TRBJ1-6; D gene: -; CDR3 protein: ASAGRGHNSPLH
V gene: TRBV6-1; clone size: -; J gene: TRBJ1-4; D gene: -; CDR3 protein: ASTPDPRGAVNEKLF
V gene: TRBV6-5; clone size: few; J gene: TRBJ1-1; D gene: -; CDR3 protein: ASTDQLNTEAF
V gene: TRBV24-1; clone size: few; J gene: TRBJ2-1; D gene: TRBD2; CDR3 protein: ATSDRLAGYSYNEQF
V gene: TRBV5-6; clone size: few; J gene: TRBJ2-7; D gene: TRBD2; CDR3 protein: ASNRRTSGGYEQY
V gene: TRBV7-2; clone size: many; J gene: TRBJ2-5; D gene: -; CDR3 protein: ASSKDRGEETQY
V gene: TRBV20-1; clone size: -; J gene: TRBJ2-1; D gene: TRBD1; CDR3 protein: SARTGTGTVNEQF
V gene: TRBV29-1; clone size: -; J gene: TRBJ2-1; D gene: TRBD1; CDR3 protein: SGSDRGSYNEQF
V gene: TRBV2; clone size: -; J gene: TRBJ2-1; D gene: TRBD2; CDR3 protein: AILDPGGLKVGEQF
V gene: TRBV27; clone size: many; J gene: TRBJ2-6; D gene: -; CDR3 protein: ASRPLWGANVLT
V gene: TRBV12-3/TRBV12-4; clone size: many; J gene: TRBJ2-5; D gene: -; CDR3 protein: ASSPTGSRETQY
V gene: TRBV6-2/TRBV6-3; clone size: -; J gene: TRBJ2-7; D gene: -; CDR3 protein: ASSPNQRREQY